The following is a T cell receptor (beta chain) sequence with its context. Its specific antigen is unknown. No much larger clone is present one base from it, and per-base qualities are unavailable. What this sample's time point label stands for: baseline before first vaccination. Vaccinee samples came from UK trials COV001 and COV002, including a single-blind randomized controlled phase 2/3 trial of AZD1222 (ChAdOx1 nCoV-19) in healthy adults. For TCRbeta chain sequencing, PBMC samples were collected from trial participants at day 0 and at day 28 after the second dose. The germline V gene encodes CDR1 MNHEY and CDR2 SVGEGT. The CDR3, cysteine through phenylalanine, is 15 amino acids long. CDR3 DNA is the only sequence kept; it has 45 bases, read in frame from the first base. V gives up 2 bases and J gives up 0 bases, and the segment between their germline ends measures 10 bases. This sample is drawn from a study of T cell responses to AZD1222 COVID-19 vaccine (dated by TCRdb to about 2021). Broadly, across the study: AZD1222 recipients given second doses at about 4 weeks or at about 12 weeks were pooled, since spike-specific TCR depth and breadth were not found to differ between the two schedules. A total of 233 trial participants underwent TCR sequencing, of whom around 200 received two doses of AZD1222 and about 25 received two doses of the MenACWY control vaccine. Trial participants were enrolled into age subgroups of 18-55, 56-69 and 70-plus years, which contained approximately 150, 30 and 60 TCR-sequenced participants, respectively.

The CDR3 regions of human TCRbeta chains were analyzed by immunosequencing. The original methods were these. Repertoire TCRs were checked for matches against a reference library of SARS-CoV-2-specific TCRs that had been generated using the MIRA antigen-specificity platform. Breadth was defined as the fraction of unique TCRs that were SARS-CoV-2-associated. Depth was defined as the fraction of total T cells that were SARS-CoV-2-associated. Using the MIRA data, each spike-specific TCR was mapped to the spike region that the TCR reacts to and placed in a CD4 or CD8 class. Log10-transformed breadth and depth values were compared by one-way ANOVA with Sidak's multiple comparisons tests. What TCRdb holds here is the immuneACCESS table cut down to in-frame rearrangements. Part of the clones is not present; checked against another copy, under half of the missing clones reflect an unresolved V gene, and the others are unexplained. V, J and clone size derive from that table, while D and trimming were established from the DNA sequence. The sample table lists about 110,000 clones, 88% of them with a count of one. Less than 6% of the sample is taken by the ten largest.

Study-wide conclusions, independent of this receptor: In the small 56-69-year group, the increase in depth fell short of significance, most likely because of low power. Participants were mostly white British and included more females than males, and it was suggested by the authors that clonal diversity may have been underestimated. Vaccine-associated CD4 TCRs spanned the whole spike protein, with dominant responses in regions 160-218 and 743-854. Because no day 14 peak-response samples were available, the repertoires could be characterized only after the peak T cell response. Spike-specific TCR breadth and depth rose significantly after two AZD1222 doses compared with day 0 and with MenACWY recipients. Nearly half of unique spike-specific TCRs reportedly recognized epitopes outside regions mutated in the B.1.351 and B.1.1.7 variants. Only a handful of AZD1222 recipients were SARS-CoV-2 seropositive at baseline, limiting conclusions about previously exposed vaccinees.

The clonotype comes from an adult in good health. Here the sequenced sample was peripheral blood, taken on day 0 of AZD1222 vaccination. Recombination connected TRBV6-2 or TRBV6-3 to TRBJ1-1, with the D gene uncertain. The nucleotide sequence is TGTGCCAGCAGTTACGACGGGCCCCTGAACACTGAAGCTTTCTTT. Translated, it reads CASSYDGPLNTEAFF.